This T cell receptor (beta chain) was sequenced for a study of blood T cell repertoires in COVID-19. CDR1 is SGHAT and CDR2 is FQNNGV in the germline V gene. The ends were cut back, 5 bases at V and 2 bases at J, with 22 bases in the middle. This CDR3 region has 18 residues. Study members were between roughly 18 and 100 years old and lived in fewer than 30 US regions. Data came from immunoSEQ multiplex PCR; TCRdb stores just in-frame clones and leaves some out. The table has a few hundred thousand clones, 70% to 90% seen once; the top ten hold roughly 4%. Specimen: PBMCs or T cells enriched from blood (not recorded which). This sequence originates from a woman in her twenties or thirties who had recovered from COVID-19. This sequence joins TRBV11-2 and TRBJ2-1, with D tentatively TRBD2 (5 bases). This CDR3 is CASSPHLPGRSTYNEQFF. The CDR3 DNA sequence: TGTGCCAGCAGCCCCCATCTACCGGGAAGGTCCACCTACAATGAGCAGTTCTTC. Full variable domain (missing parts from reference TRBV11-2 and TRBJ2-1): EAGVAQSPRYKIIEKRQSVAFWCNPISGHATLYWYQQILGQGPKLLIQFQNNGVVDDSQLPKDRFSAERLKGVDSTLKIQPAKLEDSAVYLCASSPHLPGRSTYNEQFFGPGTRLTVL.